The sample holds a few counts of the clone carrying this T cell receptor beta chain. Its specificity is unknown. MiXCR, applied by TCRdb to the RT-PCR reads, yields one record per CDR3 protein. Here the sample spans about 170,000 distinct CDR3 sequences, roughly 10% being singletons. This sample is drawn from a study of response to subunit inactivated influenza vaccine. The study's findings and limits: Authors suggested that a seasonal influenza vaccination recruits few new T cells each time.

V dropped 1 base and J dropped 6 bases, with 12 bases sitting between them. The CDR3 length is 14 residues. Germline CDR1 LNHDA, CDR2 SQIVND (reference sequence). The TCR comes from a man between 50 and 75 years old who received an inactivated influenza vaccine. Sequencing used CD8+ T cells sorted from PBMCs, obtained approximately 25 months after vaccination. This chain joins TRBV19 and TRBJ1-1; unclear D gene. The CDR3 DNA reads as TGTGCCAGTAGTATAGGCTTCGGAGTTCCTGAAGCTTTCTTT. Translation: CASSIGFGVPEAFF.